The entry below gives a single T cell receptor (beta chain) sequence along with its context. V trimming: 0 bases; J trimming: 9 bases; junction bases outside the gene matches: 5. Germline assignment: CDR1 LNHNV and CDR2 YYDKDF (reference sequence). The CDR3 has 15 amino acids. The sample originates from a study of T cells in localized non-small cell lung cancer. TCRdb's copy holds only in-frame clones and misses some; the assay was immunoSEQ multiplex PCR. The sample lists tens of thousands of clones, 90% to 95% occurring once. The chain uses TRBV15 and TRBJ2-1; 10 bases agree with TRBD2. The source is a woman between 35 and 75 years old with stage I lung adenocarcinoma. This sample comprised peripheral blood, obtained before any cancer treatment. CDR3 region: CATSRDSSGRFEQFF. The CDR3 nucleotides are TGTGCCACCAGCAGAGATTCTAGCGGGAGATTTGAGCAGTTCTTC.